The 12 T cell receptor beta chains below all came from one sample that was sequenced in a study of blood T cell repertoires in COVID-19. Method: immunoSEQ multiplex PCR; TCRdb's copy keeps in-frame clones and lacks some. The table includes fewer than 350,000 clones, more than 70% detected once. Input material: peripheral blood. These receptors originate from a woman in her sixties or seventies with COVID-19, enrolled during active disease.

The rearrangement joins TRBV7-2 to TRBJ1-1; D unresolved. V was pared by 4 bases and J by 1 base, with 10 bases between. Germline V gene sequence: CDR1 SGHTA, CDR2 FQGNSA. This CDR3 has 14 amino acids. CDR3 residues: CASSSYTANTEAFF. The CDR3 DNA reads TGTGCCAGCAGCTCTTACACAGCGAACACTGAAGCTTTCTTT.

This chain connects TRBV6-6 to TRBJ1-5; 12 bases are a match to TRBD1. J gave up 6 bases and V 4 bases, and 7 bases lay outside the gene matches. The germline gives CDR1 MNHNY, CDR2 SVGAGI (reference sequence). The CDR3 contains 16 residues. The CDR3 nucleotides read TGTGCCAGCAGTTCTCCCGGGACAGGGGGCGGTCAGCCCCAGCATTTT. Translating gives CASSSPGTGGGQPQHF.

This clone was seen only once. The CDR3 sequence: CASSHSGTGGTGELFF. As DNA, the CDR3 is TGCGCCAGCAGCCACTCCGGGACAGGGGGGACCGGGGAGCTGTTTTTT. The chain employs TRBV4-1 and TRBJ2-2; 11 nucleotides match TRBD1. J was trimmed by 5 bases and V by 3 bases; bases with no gene match: 5. The germline V gene has CDR1 MGHRA and CDR2 YSYEKL. The CDR3 runs to 16 residues.

The gene calls are TRBV10-3 and TRBJ1-6; D not resolved. The CDR3 loop spans 14 amino acids. V was trimmed by 6 bases and J by 0 bases, leaving 6 bases between them. Germline assignment: CDR1 ENHRY and CDR2 SYGVKD. CDR3 in amino acids: CAISSSSYNSPLHF. In nucleotides, the CDR3 is TGTGCCATCAGCTCGAGCTCCTATAATTCACCCCTCCACTTT.

The chain uses TRBV11-2 and TRBJ2-3; D may be TRBD1 (6 bases). The CDR3 has 16 residues. The V end was cut by 5 bases, the J end by 4 bases, with 19 bases between. Germline V lookup: CDR1 SGHAT, CDR2 FQNNGV. In DNA form, the CDR3 reads TGTGCCAGCAGCGTCCAACAGGGTGTAATCGCAGATACGCAGTATTTT. Translated, it gives CASSVQQGVIADTQYF. Filled out from reference TRBV11-2 and TRBJ2-3, the complete variable domain reads EAGVAQSPRYKIIEKRQSVAFWCNPISGHATLYWYQQILGQGPKLLIQFQNNGVVDDSQLPKDRFSAERLKGVDSTLKIQPAKLEDSAVYLCASSVQQGVIADTQYFGPGTRLTVL.

The chain has TRBV15 and TRBJ2-4; D is perhaps TRBD1 (5 bases). This CDR3 has 17 residues. The germline V gene has CDR1 LNHNV and CDR2 YYDKDF (reference sequence). Trimming pared 0 bases from V and 7 bases from J, leaving 19 bases between. This chain's CDR3 is CATSRDRADSTMNIQYF. CDR3 nucleotide sequence: TGTGCCACCAGCAGAGACCGGGCAGACAGTACTATGAACATTCAGTACTTC.

The chain combines TRBV5-1 with TRBJ1-2; no clear D. The CDR3 has 13 amino acids. The germline V gene encodes CDR1 SGHRS and CDR2 YFSETQ. V lost 6 bases to trimming and J lost 7 bases, with 16 bases between them. The CDR3 is CASTQNPTGGYTF. CDR3 nucleotide sequence: TGCGCCAGCACTCAGAACCCGACGGGTGGCTACACCTTC.

V is TRBV7-9 and J is TRBJ1-3; 9 positions match TRBD1. The germline V gene has CDR1 SEHNR and CDR2 FQNEAQ (reference sequence). The CDR3 loop spans 17 amino acids. With 4 bases clipped from V and 0 bases from J, the junction kept 7 bases outside the gene matches. The CDR3 protein is CASSWGQGPSSGNTIYF. Here the CDR3 DNA reads TGTGCCAGCAGCTGGGGACAGGGCCCGAGCTCTGGAAACACCATATATTTT. Supplemented by reference TRBV7-9 and TRBJ1-3, the full variable domain reads DTGVSQNPRHKITKRGQNVTFRCDPISEHNRLYWYRQTLGQGPEFLTYFQNEAQLEKSRLLSDRFSAERPKGSFSTLEIQRTEQGDSAMYLCASSWGQGPSSGNTIYFGEGSWLTVV.

This clone appeared once. The chain joins TRBV5-1 to TRBJ2-3; D possibly corresponds to TRBD2 (5 bases). The CDR3 runs to 17 residues. The germline V gene has CDR1 SGHRS and CDR2 YFSETQ. V was clipped by 1 base and J by 0 bases, with 15 bases between them. The CDR3 coding sequence is TGCGCCAGCAGCTTGACGAACAGCGGCTTTAGCACAGATACGCAGTATTTT. Translating gives CASSLTNSGFSTDTQYF.

The V call is TRBV5-8, the J call TRBJ1-5; D is possibly TRBD1 (6 bases). Per germline, CDR1 SGHTS and CDR2 YDEGEE. Trimming cost V 4 bases and J 0 bases, with 11 bases left between them. CDR3 size: 15 residues. Written as DNA, the CDR3 is TGTGCCAGCAGCGAAGGACAGATTAGCAATCAGCCCCAGCATTTT. Translation gives CASSEGQISNQPQHF.

CDR3: CASSLAGGTSGANVLTF. The CDR3 bases are TGTGCCAGCAGCCTAGCGGGGGGGACCTCTGGGGCCAACGTCCTGACTTTC. The rearrangement uses TRBV2 and TRBJ2-6; 12 bases are a match to TRBD2. CDR1 and CDR2 from the germline V gene are SNHLY and FYNNEI. The CDR3 is made up of 17 amino acids. V lost 6 bases and J lost 0; bases outside the gene matches: 3. The complete variable domain, with remaining parts taken from reference TRBV2 and TRBJ2-6, reads EPEVTQTPSHQVTQMGQEVILRCVPISNHLYFYWYRQILGQKVEFLVSFYNNEISEKSEIFDDQFSVERPDGSNFTLKIRSTKLEDSAMYFCASSLAGGTSGANVLTFGAGSRLTVL.

The rearrangement joins TRBV6-6 to TRBJ1-3; D possibly corresponds to TRBD1 (6 bases). The V and J ends lost 2 bases and 10 bases respectively, with 12 bases between them. The CDR3 has 13 residues. The germline gives CDR1 MNHNY, CDR2 SVGAGI (reference sequence). Written as DNA, the CDR3 is TGTGCCAGCAGTTACGGAGGGGGGGTGACCATATATTTT. Its translation is CASSYGGGVTIYF.